The source of this TCR beta chain is a study of CD8+ T cells in alopecia areata. Study in general: Treated patients were dosed with oral tofacitinib, taking 5 to 10 mg twice daily.

This clone was found a few times. Its antigen is unidentified. Study outcomes and limitations: It was less clear whether patients shared TCRs than it was in mice, possibly because of HLA.

V was shortened by 6 bases and J by 1 base, with 13 bases between the two germline ends. This CDR3 contains 15 residues. CDR1 is MDHEN, CDR2 SYDVKM, per germline. cDNA serving as the sequencing template came from extracted, reverse transcribed RNA. Profiling relied on immunoSEQ multiplex PCR, and the TCRdb table lists in-frame clones only, not all of them. The top ten hold 3% to 3.5% of the sample, which has more than 90,000 clones, 35% to 40% seen once. Lesional scalp tissue (obtained by punch biopsy) and peripheral blood were collected from alopecia areata patients. The sample comprised CD4+ T cells sorted from blood. The rearrangement joins TRBV28 to TRBJ2-4; possibly TRBD1 for D (5 bases). This TCR came from a human donor with alopecia areata. CDR3 sequence (DNA): TGTGCCAGCAGCCCGACAGTTTTCGCCAAAAACATTCAGTACTTC. It translates to CASSPTVFAKNIQYF. The entire variable domain, with the rest obtained from reference TRBV28 and TRBJ2-4, is as follows: DVKVTQSSRYLVKRTGEKVFLECVQDMDHENMFWYRQDPGLGLRLIYFSYDVKMKEKGDIPEGYSVSREKKERFSLILESASTNQTSMYLCASSPTVFAKNIQYFGAGTRLSVL.